Following are 32 T cell receptor beta chains from one sample sequenced in a study of immune cell composition in non-small cell lung cancer. Some clones are missing from TCRdb's copy, which holds only in-frame ones; the method was immunoSEQ multiplex PCR. The table includes roughly 8,300 clones, under 80% detected once. Sequencing was done on a sample of lung tumor tissue. The source is a human donor with non-small cell lung cancer.

The count of this clone is one. The chain recombines TRBV7-3 with TRBJ2-1, with 9 bases fitting TRBD2. This CDR3 is built from 20 residues. Trimming cost V 2 bases and J 0 bases; bases outside gene matches: 14. Germline-derived CDR1 and CDR2 are SGHTA and FQGTGA. CDR3 coding DNA: TGTGCCAGCAGCTTAGGGGTCCGGCTAGCGGGACCTAGCTCCTACAATGAGCAGTTCTTC. Residues: CASSLGVRLAGPSSYNEQFF. Full variable domain (rest looked up from reference TRBV7-3 and TRBJ2-1): GAGVSQTPSNKVTEKGKYVELRCDPISGHTALYWYRQSLGQGPEFLIYFQGTGAADDSGLPNDRFFAVRPEGSVSTLKIQRTERGDSAVYLCASSLGVRLAGPSSYNEQFFGPGTRLTVL.

This rearrangement joins TRBV7-2 to TRBJ2-6; D ambiguous. CDR3 size: 15 residues. Trimming took 7 bases from V and 2 from J, leaving 12 bases between them. Germline V lookup: CDR1 SGHTA, CDR2 FQGNSA. CDR3 residues: CASTSEGTGANVLTF. The CDR3 DNA sequence: TGTGCCAGCACCTCGGAAGGGACTGGGGCCAACGTCCTGACTTTC.

A note on this clone: One end of the junction varies from germline; a read error may be responsible. The chain employs TRBV15 and TRBJ2-7, with a possible D match to TRBD2 (5 bases). The CDR3 consists of 13 residues. Per the germline V gene, CDR1 is LNHNV and CDR2 is YYDKDF (reference sequence). The CDR3 spells CATSRDEGYEQYF. CDR3 DNA sequence: TGTGCCACCAGCCGAGACGAGGGCTACGAGCAGTACTTC.

This clone has only a few counts. V usage is TRBV6-5 and J usage is TRBJ2-3; D is undetermined. Germline CDR1 and CDR2: MNHEY and SVGAGI. This CDR3 has 11 amino acids. V dropped 4 bases and J dropped 5 bases, with 4 bases sitting between them. CDR3 DNA: TGTGCCAGCAGTTGGGGAGATACGCAGTATTTT. It yields the protein CASSWGDTQYF.

The V gene is TRBV28, the J gene TRBJ2-7; D is possibly TRBD2 (6 bases). With 8 bases removed from V and 0 bases from J, the gap between germline ends came to 20 bases. CDR1 is MDHEN, CDR2 SYDVKM, per germline. CDR3 length: 16 amino acids. CDR3 coding DNA: TGTGCCAGCCGAATGACAGCGGCCGGGAGCTCCTACGAGCAGTACTTC. Its protein product is CASRMTAAGSSYEQYF.

This clone is labeled as medium-sized. CDR3 loop: CASRPQGYNQPQHF. CDR3 nucleotide sequence: TGTGCCAGCAGGCCACAGGGCTACAATCAGCCCCAGCATTTT. The chain has TRBV28 and TRBJ1-5; the D gene is possibly TRBD1 (6 bases). V was clipped by 6 bases and J by 3 bases, with 12 bases between them. The CDR3 consists of 14 residues. From germline, CDR1 is MDHEN and CDR2 SYDVKM.

V and J are TRBV6-5 and TRBJ1-6, with 12 bases identical to TRBD1. CDR1 and CDR2 (germline): MNHEY, SVGAGI. This CDR3 contains 15 residues. V shed 6 bases and J 10 bases; nucleotides not matched to a gene: 7. Here the CDR3 reads CASSIGTGGRSPLHF. Here the CDR3 DNA reads TGTGCCAGCAGCATTGGGACAGGGGGCCGATCACCCCTCCACTTT.

This clone was seen a few times. This sequence joins TRBV7-8 and TRBJ1-1; D gene unclear. The CDR3 sequence is 15 residues long. The germline V gene encodes CDR1 SGHVS and CDR2 FQNEAQ. V gave up 1 base and J gave up 1 base, with 10 bases separating them. The CDR3 loop is CASSLVGTPNTEAFF. CDR3 DNA: TGTGCCAGCAGCTTAGTTGGAACCCCGAACACTGAAGCTTTCTTT.

V is TRBV10-1 and J is TRBJ2-7, with 8 nucleotides matching TRBD2. V lost 3 bases, J lost 6 bases, and 10 bases stayed unmatched. Germline CDR1 is WNHNN and CDR2 is SYGVQD (reference sequence). This CDR3 has 15 amino acids. The CDR3 sequence: CASSEGLAGDGEQYF. Here the CDR3 DNA reads TGCGCCAGCAGTGAAGGACTAGCCGGAGACGGCGAGCAGTACTTC.

This chain joins TRBV11-2 and TRBJ2-7; TRBD2 matches 8 bases. CDR1 and CDR2 (germline): SGHAT, FQNNGV. This CDR3 spans 16 amino acids. V was pared by 5 bases and J by 4 bases, with 13 bases of the junction left unmatched. CDR3 DNA: TGTGCCAGCAGCCGTTCAGAGGCGGGGGGAACGTACGAGCAGTACTTC. It encodes CASSRSEAGGTYEQYF.

This clone has only one observation. The rearrangement uses TRBV7-2 and TRBJ1-6; maybe TRBD1 (5 bases). V dropped 1 base and J dropped 0 bases, with 7 bases sitting between them. Germline CDR1 and CDR2: SGHTA and FQGNSA. This CDR3 has 16 residues. In DNA form, the CDR3 reads TGTGCCAGCAGCTTAGGGGGGTTCTCCTATAATTCACCCCTCCACTTT. Protein: CASSLGGFSYNSPLHF.

The chain uses TRBV5-6 and TRBJ2-1; a possible D gene is TRBD2 (5 bases). Deletions cut 3 bases from V and 8 bases from J, with 15 bases between. The CDR3 has 14 amino acids. CDR1 SGHDT and CDR2 YYEEEE come from the germline V gene. The CDR3 spells CASSSGGPHDEQFF. In DNA, the CDR3 is TGTGCCAGCAGCTCTGGCGGGCCGCATGATGAGCAGTTCTTC.

V usage is TRBV7-3 and J usage is TRBJ1-1; maybe TRBD1 (5 bases). CDR1 and CDR2 from the germline V gene are SGHTA and FQGTGA. With 4 bases removed from V and 3 bases from J, the gap between germline ends came to 9 bases. The CDR3 runs 13 residues. This CDR3 is CASSSSGDTEAFF. The CDR3 nucleotides read TGTGCCAGCAGCTCGTCGGGGGACACTGAAGCTTTCTTT.

The genes are TRBV7-9 and TRBJ1-4; D perhaps matches TRBD1 (6 bases). V gave up 3 bases and J gave up 5 bases, with 16 bases separating them. Germline CDR1 is SEHNR and CDR2 is FQNEAQ (reference sequence). CDR3 size: 16 residues. For the CDR3, the DNA is TGTGCCAGCAGCTTTACTCAGGGGTGGGCAAATGAAAAACTGTTTTTT. Translated: CASSFTQGWANEKLFF.

In its sample, this clone was seen a few times. The gene calls are TRBV7-8 and TRBJ2-3; 7 bases line up with TRBD2. V was pared by 1 base and J by 6 bases, with 7 bases of the junction left unmatched. Germline V CDR1 and CDR2: SGHVS, FQNEAQ. CDR3 length equals 15 residues. This CDR3 is CASSLVREAGDTQYF. In DNA form, the CDR3 reads TGTGCCAGCAGCTTAGTACGGGAGGCAGGTGATACGCAGTATTTT. Combining the CDR3 with reference TRBV7-8 and TRBJ2-3 gives the whole variable domain GAGVSQSPRYKVAKRGQDVALRCDPISGHVSLFWYQQALGQGPEFLTYFQNEAQLDKSGLPSDRFFAERPEGSVSTLKIQRTQQEDSAVYLCASSLVREAGDTQYFGPGTRLTVL.

Only a few counts were recorded for this clone. The genes are TRBV30 and TRBJ2-7; D gene unclear. The germline V and J ends were trimmed by 5 bases and 4 bases, with 6 bases remaining between them. CDR1 is GTSNPN and CDR2 is SVGIG in the germline V gene (reference sequence). The CDR3 is 10 amino acids. CDR3 sequence (DNA): TGTGCCTGGGGCCGATACGAGCAGTACTTC. This sequence encodes CAWGRYEQYF.

This rearrangement joins TRBV5-4 to TRBJ2-4, with 14 bases identical to TRBD2. From germline, CDR1 is SGHNT and CDR2 YYREEE (reference sequence). The trim removed 0 bases at V and 0 bases at J, leaving 8 bases unmatched. This CDR3 contains 20 residues. The CDR3 loop is CASSLELGLAGAIAKNIQYF. The DNA for the CDR3 is TGTGCCAGCAGCTTGGAGCTGGGACTAGCGGGAGCGATAGCCAAAAACATTCAGTACTTC.

This chain uses TRBV25-1 with TRBJ1-1; D gene ambiguous. V was trimmed by 6 bases and J by 2 bases, leaving 7 bases between them. The CDR3 runs to 12 residues. The germline CDR1 and CDR2 sequences are MGHDK and SYGVNS. The CDR3 DNA reads as TGTGCCAGCAGGCTAGGTAACACTGAAGCTTTCTTT. It specifies CASRLGNTEAFF.

The J gene is TRBJ2-1, the V gene TRBV7-8; 8 positions agree with TRBD1. The CDR3 extends over 15 amino acids. V lost 5 bases and J lost 6; bases outside the gene matches: 9. Germline V gives CDR1 SGHVS, CDR2 FQNEAQ. The CDR3 sequence: CASSLPDRGGNEQFF. For the CDR3, the DNA is TGTGCCAGCAGCCTTCCCGACAGGGGTGGCAATGAGCAGTTCTTC.

CDR3 sequence (DNA): TGCGCCAGCAGTGCCGGGGGGGATGAGACCCAGTACTTC. This encodes CASSAGGDETQYF. This rearrangement joins TRBV4-1 to TRBJ2-5, with 8 bases lining up with TRBD2. From germline, CDR1 is MGHRA and CDR2 YSYEKL. This CDR3 has 13 amino acids. V gave up 6 bases and J gave up 5 bases; unmatched junction bases: 5.

V and J are TRBV6-1 and TRBJ2-1; D may be TRBD2 (5 bases). The CDR3 loop spans 16 amino acids. CDR1 and CDR2 (germline): MNHNS, SASEGT. Trimming stripped 4 bases from V and 0 bases from J, with 13 bases between. CDR3 coding DNA: TGTGCCAGCAGTGGGGGAGCTATCACCTCCTACAATGAGCAGTTCTTC. Translated, it gives CASSGGAITSYNEQFF.

The chain links TRBV7-9 to TRBJ2-7; D unclear. The ends were cut back, 5 bases at V and 3 bases at J, with 11 bases in the middle. Looked up from germline, CDR1 is SEHNR and CDR2 is FQNEAQ (reference sequence). This CDR3 comprises 13 residues. The CDR3, as DNA: TGTGCCAGCAGCCGCCCCCCGGGCTACGAGCAGTACTTC. This codes for CASSRPPGYEQYF.

The J gene is TRBJ2-1, the V gene TRBV30, with D perhaps TRBD2 (6 bases). The V gene's germline CDR1 is GTSNPN and CDR2 SVGIG (reference sequence). CDR3 length equals 14 residues. Trimming took off 4 bases at V and 7 bases at J, with 17 bases between the two ends. Written as DNA, the CDR3 is TGTGCCTGGACCCTGGGGGGAGTCTGGAATGAGCAGTTCTTC. It specifies CAWTLGGVWNEQFF.

This chain joins TRBV28 and TRBJ1-5; TRBD1 matches at 7 bases. Per the germline V gene, CDR1 is MDHEN and CDR2 is SYDVKM. The trim removed 7 bases at V and 0 bases at J, leaving 9 bases unmatched. This CDR3 has 16 amino acids. Here the CDR3 reads CASTPGGTGSNQPQHF. CDR3 in DNA: TGTGCCAGCACACCAGGGGGAACAGGTAGCAATCAGCCCCAGCATTTT.

This clone was found once. Written as DNA, the CDR3 is TGTGCCAGCAGCGCAGGGGAACATAACTACGAGCAGTACTTC. It encodes CASSAGEHNYEQYF. The chain uses TRBV9 and TRBJ2-7; D may be TRBD1 (6 bases). V was shortened by 3 bases and J by 3 bases, with 13 bases between the two germline ends. The CDR3 is made up of 14 amino acids. The germline V gene has CDR1 SGDLS and CDR2 YYNGEE.

V usage is TRBV10-2 and J usage is TRBJ1-3; the D gene is possibly TRBD1 (6 bases). This CDR3 contains 16 residues. CDR1 and CDR2 (germline): WSHSY, SAAADI. V lost 4 bases and J lost 2, with 15 bases in between. The CDR3 coding sequence is TGCGCCAGCAGTGCTTCCGCGGGGGCGACTGGAAACACCATATATTTT. Encoded protein: CASSASAGATGNTIYF.

The rearrangement joins TRBV2 to TRBJ2-1; the D is unclear. Germline CDR1 SNHLY, CDR2 FYNNEI. The germline V and J ends were trimmed by 7 bases and 10 bases, with 5 bases remaining between them. The length of the CDR3 is 9 residues. The CDR3 DNA reads TGTGCCAGCAAAAGAGAGCAGTTCTTC. This encodes CASKREQFF.

The chain's CDR3 is CAISKGTANSPLHF. The DNA of the CDR3 is TGTGCCATCAGCAAAGGGACAGCGAATTCACCCCTCCACTTT. This chain uses TRBV10-3 with TRBJ1-6, with 7 nucleotides matching TRBD1. V dropped 6 bases and J dropped 7; count of bases not matched to a gene: 6. Germline CDR1 and CDR2: ENHRY and SYGVKD. The CDR3 loop spans 14 amino acids.

This clone has a single count. CDR3 residues: CAISVKQNTEAFF. The CDR3 DNA follows: TGTGCCATCAGTGTCAAGCAGAACACTGAAGCTTTCTTT. The chain links TRBV10-3 to TRBJ1-1; D ambiguous. The CDR3 is 13 amino acids. Deletions cut 4 bases from V and 1 base from J, with 7 bases between. Germline lookup yields CDR1 ENHRY and CDR2 SYGVKD.

This clone came up once. The rearrangement uses TRBV25-1 and TRBJ2-2; 8 bases are shared with TRBD1. The CDR3 consists of 16 residues. J lost 3 bases, V lost 4 bases, and 7 bases had no gene match. In germline, CDR1 is MGHDK, CDR2 SYGVNS. The CDR3 bases are TGTGCCAGCAGTGGGCGACAGGGGTCAGACACCGGGGAGCTGTTTTTT. As protein: CASSGRQGSDTGELFF.

The gene calls are TRBV6-1 and TRBJ2-3; possible D gene TRBD1, 6 bases. Trimming shortened V by 6 bases and J by 1 base, and 11 bases separated the two germline ends. The length of the CDR3 is 14 residues. Germline CDR1 MNHNS, CDR2 SASEGT. The CDR3 DNA reads TGTGCCAGCAGAGGGGGTTCGGGCACAGATACGCAGTATTTT. Encoded protein: CASRGGSGTDTQYF.

This chain connects TRBV19 to TRBJ2-7, with D possibly being TRBD1 (6 bases). This CDR3 region has 13 residues. The germline V gene has CDR1 LNHDA and CDR2 SQIVND (reference sequence). Trimming shortened V by 9 bases and J by 5 bases, and 17 bases separated the two germline ends. The CDR3 sequence: CARRQGKFHEQYF. In DNA form, the CDR3 reads TGTGCCAGACGCCAGGGGAAATTCCACGAGCAGTACTTC.